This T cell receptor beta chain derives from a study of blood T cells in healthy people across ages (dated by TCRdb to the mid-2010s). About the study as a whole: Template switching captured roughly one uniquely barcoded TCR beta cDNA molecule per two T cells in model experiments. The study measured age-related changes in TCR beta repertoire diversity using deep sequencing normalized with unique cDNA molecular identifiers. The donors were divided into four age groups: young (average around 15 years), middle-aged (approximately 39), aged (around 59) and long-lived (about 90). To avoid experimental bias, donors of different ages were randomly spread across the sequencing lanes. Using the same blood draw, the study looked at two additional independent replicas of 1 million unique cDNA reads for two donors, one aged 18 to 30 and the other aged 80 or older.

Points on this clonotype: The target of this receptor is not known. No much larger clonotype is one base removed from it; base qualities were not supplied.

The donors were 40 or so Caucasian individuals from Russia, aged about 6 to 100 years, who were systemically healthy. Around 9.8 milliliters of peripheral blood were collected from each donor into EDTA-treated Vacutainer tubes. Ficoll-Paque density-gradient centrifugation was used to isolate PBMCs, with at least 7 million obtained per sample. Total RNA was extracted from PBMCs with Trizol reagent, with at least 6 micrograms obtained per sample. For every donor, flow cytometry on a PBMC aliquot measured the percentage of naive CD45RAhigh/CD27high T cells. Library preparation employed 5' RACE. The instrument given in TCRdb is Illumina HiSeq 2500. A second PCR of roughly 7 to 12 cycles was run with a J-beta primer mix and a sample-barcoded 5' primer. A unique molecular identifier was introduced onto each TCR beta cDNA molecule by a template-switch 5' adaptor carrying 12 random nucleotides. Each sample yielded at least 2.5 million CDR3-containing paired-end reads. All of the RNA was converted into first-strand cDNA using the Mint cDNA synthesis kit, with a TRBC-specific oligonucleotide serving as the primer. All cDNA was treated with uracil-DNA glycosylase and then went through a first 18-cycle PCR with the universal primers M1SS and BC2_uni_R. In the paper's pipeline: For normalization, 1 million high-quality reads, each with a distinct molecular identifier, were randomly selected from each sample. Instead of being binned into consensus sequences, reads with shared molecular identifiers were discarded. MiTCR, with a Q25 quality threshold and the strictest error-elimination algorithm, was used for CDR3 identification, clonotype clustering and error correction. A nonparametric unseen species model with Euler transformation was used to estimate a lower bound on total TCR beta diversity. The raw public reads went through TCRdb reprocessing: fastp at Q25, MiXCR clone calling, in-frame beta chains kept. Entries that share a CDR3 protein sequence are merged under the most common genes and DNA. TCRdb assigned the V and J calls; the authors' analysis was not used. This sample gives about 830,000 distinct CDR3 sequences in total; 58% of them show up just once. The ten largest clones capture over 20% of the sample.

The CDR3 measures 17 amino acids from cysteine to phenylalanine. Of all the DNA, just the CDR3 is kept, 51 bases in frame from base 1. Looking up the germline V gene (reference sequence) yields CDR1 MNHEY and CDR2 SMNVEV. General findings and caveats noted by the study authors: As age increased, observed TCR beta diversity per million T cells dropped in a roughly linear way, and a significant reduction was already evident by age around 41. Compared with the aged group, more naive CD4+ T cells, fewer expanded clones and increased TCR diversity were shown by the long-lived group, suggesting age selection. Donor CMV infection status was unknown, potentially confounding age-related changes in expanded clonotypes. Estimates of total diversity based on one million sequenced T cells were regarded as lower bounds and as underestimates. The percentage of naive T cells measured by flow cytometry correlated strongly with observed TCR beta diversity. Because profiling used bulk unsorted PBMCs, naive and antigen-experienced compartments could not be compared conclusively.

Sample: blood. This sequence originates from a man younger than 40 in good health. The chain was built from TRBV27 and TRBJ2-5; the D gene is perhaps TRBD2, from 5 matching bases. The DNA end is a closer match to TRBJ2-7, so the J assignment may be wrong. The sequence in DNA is TGTGCCAGCCGAGTTTGGGCATCGGCGGGTATAGGCTACGAGCAGTACTTC. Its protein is CASRVWASAGIGYEQYF.